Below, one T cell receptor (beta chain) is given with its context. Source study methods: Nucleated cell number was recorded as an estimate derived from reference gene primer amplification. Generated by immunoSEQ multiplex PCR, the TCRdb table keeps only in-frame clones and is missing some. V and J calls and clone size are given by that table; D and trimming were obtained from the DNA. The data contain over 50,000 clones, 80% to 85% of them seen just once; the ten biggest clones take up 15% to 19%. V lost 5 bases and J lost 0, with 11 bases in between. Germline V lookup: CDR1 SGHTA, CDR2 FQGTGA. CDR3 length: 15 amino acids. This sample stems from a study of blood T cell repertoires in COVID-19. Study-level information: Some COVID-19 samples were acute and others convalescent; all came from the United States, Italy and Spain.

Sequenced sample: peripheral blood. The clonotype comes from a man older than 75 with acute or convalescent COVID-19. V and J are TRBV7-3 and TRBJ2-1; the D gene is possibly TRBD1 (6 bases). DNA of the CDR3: TGTGCCAGCAGCCCCGACAGGAGCTCCTACAATGAGCAGTTCTTC. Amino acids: CASSPDRSSYNEQFF.